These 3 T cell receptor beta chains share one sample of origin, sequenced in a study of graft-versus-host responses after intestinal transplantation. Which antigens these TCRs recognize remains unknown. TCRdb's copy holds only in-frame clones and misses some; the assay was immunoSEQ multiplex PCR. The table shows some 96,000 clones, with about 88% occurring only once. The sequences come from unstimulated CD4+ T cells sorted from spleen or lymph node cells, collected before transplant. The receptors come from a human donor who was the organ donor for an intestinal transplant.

DNA for the CDR3: TGCGCCAGCAGCTCCGGGTCCTACGAGCAGTACTTC. As protein: CASSSGSYEQYF. The gene calls are TRBV5-1 and TRBJ2-7; D not certain. V lost 3 bases and J 1 base, leaving 5 bases between the germline ends. The germline CDR1 and CDR2 sequences are SGHRS and YFSETQ. CDR3 size: 12 residues.

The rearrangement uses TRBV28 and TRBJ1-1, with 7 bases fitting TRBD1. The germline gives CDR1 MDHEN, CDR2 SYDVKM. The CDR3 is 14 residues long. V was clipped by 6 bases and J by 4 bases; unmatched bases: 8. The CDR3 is CASRRQGSITEAFF. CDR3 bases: TGTGCCAGCAGAAGACAGGGTAGTATCACTGAAGCTTTCTTT. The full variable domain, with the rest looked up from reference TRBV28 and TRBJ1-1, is DVKVTQSSRYLVKRTGEKVFLECVQDMDHENMFWYRQDPGLGLRLIYFSYDVKMKEKGDIPEGYSVSREKKERFSLILESASTNQTSMYLCASRRQGSITEAFFGQGTRLTVV.

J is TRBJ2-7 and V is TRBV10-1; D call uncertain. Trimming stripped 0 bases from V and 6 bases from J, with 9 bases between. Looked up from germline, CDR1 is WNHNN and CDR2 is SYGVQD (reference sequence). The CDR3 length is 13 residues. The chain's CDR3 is CASSESGRGEQYF. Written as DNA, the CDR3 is TGCGCCAGCAGTGAGTCCGGCCGCGGCGAGCAGTACTTC.